A selection of T cell receptor beta chains follows, all from one sample in a study of blood T cell repertoires in COVID-19. Only in-frame clones appear in the TCRdb table, and some are missing; sequencing was by immunoSEQ multiplex PCR. In the table there are about 120,000 clones, about 87% of which are singletons. The source material was peripheral blood. Source of these receptors: an older woman with acute or convalescent COVID-19. CDR3s include the opening cysteine and the closing phenylalanine or tryptophan. A D gene is named only where the DNA matches it firmly. The size of a clone is reported for some rows only, either as once, few or many, or as a class for expanded clones.

size,J,D,V,CDR3,DNA
once,TRBJ1-6,.,TRBV19,CASSIGRNSPLHF,TGTGCCAGTAGTATAGGGAGGAACTCACCCCTCCACTTT
.,TRBJ1-1,.,TRBV2,CASNERQGNTEAFF,TGTGCCAGCAATGAACGACAAGGGAACACTGAAGCTTTCTTT
.,TRBJ1-1,TRBD1,TRBV2,CASSARTGTANTEAFF,TGTGCCAGCAGTGCCCGCACGGGGACAGCTAACACTGAAGCTTTCTTT
.,TRBJ2-5,.,TRBV7-9,CASSLGLSGVPQETQYF,TGTGCCAGCAGCTTAGGTCTTTCAGGGGTCCCCCAAGAGACCCAGTACTTC
few,TRBJ1-6,.,TRBV6-5,CASLLDRYNSPLHF,TGTGCCAGCCTCTTGGACAGATATAATTCACCCCTCCACTTT
.,TRBJ1-6,TRBD1,TRBV10-3,CAISESDRGNSPLHF,TGTGCCATCAGTGAGTCGGACAGGGGGAATTCACCCCTCCACTTT
.,TRBJ1-2,TRBD1,TRBV28,CASSSYRDRVYGYTF,TGTGCCAGCAGTTCGTACCGGGACAGGGTCTATGGCTACACCTTC
.,TRBJ1-3,.,TRBV4-1,CASSQDNSLHSGNTIYF,TGCGCCAGCAGCCAAGATAACAGCCTCCACTCTGGAAACACCATATATTTT
.,TRBJ1-1,TRBD1,TRBV19,CASSTAGTGTEAFF,TGTGCCAGTAGTACGGCCGGGACAGGGACTGAAGCTTTCTTT
.,TRBJ1-6,TRBD1,TRBV5-6,CASSPDRDSPLHF,TGTGCCAGCAGCCCAGACAGGGATTCACCCCTCCACTTT
.,TRBJ2-7,.,TRBV6-5,CASRKDTSYEQYF,TGTGCCAGCAGGAAGGACACCTCCTACGAGCAGTACTTC
.,TRBJ2-5,TRBD2,TRBV29-1,CSVDSGVGQYF,TGCAGCGTAGATAGCGGGGTAGGCCAGTACTTC
.,TRBJ2-7,.,TRBV18,CASSPAQGGTYEQYF,TGTGCCAGCTCACCCGCACAAGGGGGTACCTACGAGCAGTACTTC
.,TRBJ2-5,TRBD2,TRBV2,CASSATSGKETQYF,TGTGCCAGCAGTGCCACTAGCGGTAAAGAGACCCAGTACTTC
.,TRBJ1-1,.,TRBV27,CASSFTGETEAFF,TGTGCCAGCAGTTTCACGGGGGAGACTGAAGCTTTCTTT
.,TRBJ2-1,.,TRBV4-1,CASSQVLVSVNEQFF,TGCGCCAGCAGCCAAGTGTTAGTCTCGGTCAATGAGCAGTTCTTC
.,TRBJ1-2,.,TRBV29-1,CSVASGTNYGYTF,TGTAGCGTTGCTTCAGGGACTAACTATGGCTACACCTTC
.,TRBJ1-1,TRBD1,TRBV20-1,CSASRDREGEAFF,TGCAGTGCTAGTAGGGACAGGGAGGGTGAAGCTTTCTTT
.,TRBJ1-5,.,TRBV2,CASSNREAQHF,TGTGCCAGCAGCAACCGGGAAGCCCAGCATTTT
.,TRBJ2-1,TRBD1,TRBV5-4,CASSLPPGQGAYEQFF,TGTGCCAGCAGCTTACCCCCGGGACAGGGGGCCTATGAGCAGTTCTTC
.,TRBJ1-4,.,TRBV2,CASLAGGGEKLFF,TGTGCCAGCCTGGCGGGGGGGGGTGAAAAACTGTTTTTT
few,TRBJ2-7,.,TRBV7-9,CASSLPTGTSYEQYF,TGTGCCAGCAGCTTACCCACAGGGACGAGCTACGAGCAGTACTTC
.,TRBJ1-2,.,TRBV28,CASSPGDGYGYTF,TGTGCCAGCAGTCCGGGAGATGGCTATGGCTACACCTTC
.,TRBJ2-3,.,TRBV5-1,CASSPRLSGDTDTQYF,TGCGCCAGCAGCCCCCGGTTGAGCGGAGACACAGATACGCAGTATTTT
.,TRBJ2-5,.,TRBV10-2,CASTLTRAERGETQYF,TGCGCCAGCACTCTCACGCGGGCAGAACGAGGAGAGACCCAGTACTTC
.,TRBJ2-5,.,TRBV6-1,CASSERRVGGETQYF,TGTGCCAGCAGTGAAAGGCGGGTGGGGGGAGAGACCCAGTACTTC
.,TRBJ2-2,TRBD2,TRBV28,CASSSPGERGVAGELFF,TGTGCCAGCAGTTCCCCCGGGGAGCGGGGAGTCGCCGGGGAGCTGTTTTTT
.,TRBJ1-4,TRBD1,TRBV28,CASSLEDRGRSF,TGTGCCAGCAGTCTAGAAGACAGGGGGAGGTCTTTT
.,TRBJ1-1,TRBD1,TRBV5-1,CASSTGEGQEVEAFF,TGCGCCAGCAGCACGGGTGAGGGACAGGAAGTCGAAGCTTTCTTT
.,TRBJ2-2,TRBD1,TRBV6-9,CASSYSSRGNFIGELFF,TGTGCCAGCAGTTATTCGAGCAGGGGGAACTTTATCGGGGAGCTGTTTTTT
.,TRBJ2-7,TRBD1,TRBV2,CASSSLGQGRYF,TGTGCCAGCAGCAGTCTGGGACAGGGAAGGTACTTC
.,TRBJ1-1,TRBD1,TRBV4-1,CASSHTTGVGTEAFF,TGCGCCAGCAGCCATACTACAGGGGTAGGCACTGAAGCTTTCTTT
once,TRBJ1-1,TRBD1,TRBV19,CASYRGAEAFF,TGTGCCAGTTACAGGGGGGCTGAAGCTTTCTTT
few,TRBJ1-6,.,TRBV7-9,CASSLGDRSNSPLHF,TGTGCCAGCAGCTTAGGAGACAGGAGTAATTCACCCCTCCACTTT
.,TRBJ2-7,.,TRBV27,CASSFGGSYEQYF,TGTGCCAGCAGTTTTGGGGGGTCCTACGAGCAGTACTTC
.,TRBJ1-6,TRBD1,TRBV14,CASSQGVGQGARSPLHF,TGTGCCAGCAGCCAAGGTGTGGGACAGGGGGCCCGGTCACCCCTCCACTTT
medium-sized,TRBJ1-2,.,TRBV6-5,CASSSGLGEDYGYTF,TGTGCCAGCAGTTCCGGTTTGGGGGAGGACTATGGCTACACCTTC
.,TRBJ2-5,.,TRBV19,CASSTGREETQYF,TGTGCCAGTAGTACGGGCAGGGAAGAGACCCAGTACTTC
.,TRBJ2-1,.,TRBV6-6,CASSYLGSYEQFF,TGTGCCAGCAGTTACCTGGGCAGCTATGAGCAGTTCTTC
.,TRBJ1-2,.,TRBV18,CASSPSGGAYGYTF,TGTGCCAGCTCACCATCAGGCGGGGCTTATGGCTACACCTTC
.,TRBJ1-1,.,TRBV28,CASWHTEAFF,TGTGCCAGCTGGCACACTGAAGCTTTCTTT
.,TRBJ1-4,.,TRBV28,CASSFSYEKLFF,TGTGCCAGCAGTTTTTCTTATGAAAAACTGTTTTTT
.,TRBJ2-3,.,TRBV5-1,CASSSTDTQYF,TGCGCCAGCAGCTCTACAGATACGCAGTATTTT
few,TRBJ2-6,.,TRBV5-1,CASSSQGLGANVLTF,TGCGCCAGCAGCTCCCAGGGGTTAGGGGCCAACGTCCTGACTTTC
.,TRBJ2-1,.,TRBV28,CASTPLWGLKGPRNEQFF,TGTGCCAGCACGCCCCTATGGGGGCTAAAGGGCCCTCGCAATGAGCAGTTCTTC
.,TRBJ2-7,.,TRBV4-1,CASSPRDGLAYEQYF,TGCGCCAGCAGCCCCCGGGATGGGTTGGCCTACGAGCAGTACTTC
.,TRBJ2-3,.,TRBV10-1,CASSGGSDTQYF,TGCGCCAGCAGTGGAGGGTCAGATACGCAGTATTTT
once,TRBJ1-4,TRBD1,TRBV3-1/TRBV3-2,CASSARTGATNEKLFF,TGTGCCAGCAGCGCCCGGACAGGGGCGACTAATGAAAAACTGTTTTTT
.,TRBJ1-1,.,TRBV9,CASSGAHPGEAFF,TGTGCCAGCAGCGGAGCACACCCGGGTGAAGCTTTCTTT
.,TRBJ2-2,TRBD1,TRBV7-9,CASSLDRGSGELFF,TGTGCCAGCAGCCTCGACAGGGGTTCCGGGGAGCTGTTTTTT
.,TRBJ1-5,.,TRBV24-1,CATSERGSSQPQHF,TGTGCCACCAGTGAAAGGGGTTCCAGTCAGCCCCAGCATTTT